This T cell receptor beta chain stems from a study of CD8 T cells in Susac syndrome. The CDR3 sequence is 14 residues long. The germline gives CDR1 KGHSH, CDR2 LQKENI. Trimming removed 3 bases at V and 5 bases at J, with 12 bases between. Random hexamers were used to reverse transcribe an amount of 0.5 to 1 ug RNA. A multiplex approach, immunoSEQ multiplex PCR, amplified TCR beta CDR3 across 54 Vbeta and 13 Jbeta. Each CDR3 protein is one row after TCRdb ran MiXCR on the immunoSEQ multiplex PCR reads. Altogether about 180,000 distinct CDR3 sequences are present, about 95% being singletons, with the ten largest covering more than 0.08%.

The material sequenced was CD4+ T cells from PBMCs. This clonotype was sampled from a human donor with Susac syndrome. The chain employs TRBV18 and TRBJ2-3; D gene ambiguous. CDR3 nucleotide sequence: TGTGCCAGCTCACCCGTTAGAAGCGAAGATACGCAGTATTTT. Translating it yields CASSPVRSEDTQYF.